The following is a T cell receptor beta chain sequence with its context. Original processing notes: Using reference gene primer amplification, nucleated cell counts were estimated. Produced via immunoSEQ multiplex PCR; TCRdb's table is partial and in-frame only. V, J and clone size were drawn from that table, and D and trimming were deduced from the DNA. The repertoire holds a few hundred thousand clones, roughly 87% seen once, with about 8.5% in the top ten. These data belong to a study of blood T cell repertoires in COVID-19. At the level of the study: Specimens from acute and convalescent COVID-19 originated in the United States, Italy and Spain. T cells, B-cell-depleted T cells, or PBMCs supplied cDNA or gDNA.

This sequence originates from a man aged 18 to 30 with active or convalescent COVID-19. The specimen sequenced was peripheral blood.

CDR3 DNA: TGCGCCAGCAGCTACGACCTTATAGGACAGGGCACTGAAGCTTTCTTT. It specifies CASSYDLIGQGTEAFF. V gene TRBV5-1 combines with J gene TRBJ1-1; TRBD1 matches at 8 bases. Germline lookup yields CDR1 SGHRS and CDR2 YFSETQ. The CDR3 spans 16 residues. V lost 3 bases and J lost 4; bases outside the gene matches: 11.